This T cell receptor beta chain came from a study of T cells in tuberculosis. On this clone itself: The antigen remains unidentified.

The CDR3 contains 14 residues. V gave up 5 bases and J gave up 2 bases; unmatched junction bases: 6. Germline V gives CDR1 MNHEY, CDR2 SVGAGI. Unsorted cryopreserved PBMC were sequenced, averaging roughly 100,000 T cells per clinical donor. Libraries were prepared by immunoSEQ multiplex PCR; TCRdb keeps only in-frame clonotypes and omits some of them. The data show about 45,000 clones, around 94% seen once. Study outcomes and limitations: Shorter CDR3-alpha in active tuberculosis partly drove smaller distances.

The rearrangement joins TRBV6-5 to TRBJ2-7, with 7 nucleotides matching TRBD1. The sequence was obtained from a donor aged 10-35 years with latent tuberculosis or without tuberculosis infection. Some clones in this sample may be carry-over from other donors' samples. Sequenced input: PBMCs. The DNA of the CDR3 is TGTGCCAGCAGTGTCTGGCAGGGGGCCTACGAGCAGTACTTC. As protein: CASSVWQGAYEQYF.